This TCR beta chain was retrieved from a study of blood T cell repertoires in COVID-19. Across the whole study: The cDNA or gDNA used as material had been derived from T cells, B-cell-depleted T cells, or PBMCs.

The table came from immunoSEQ multiplex PCR; TCRdb's copy has only in-frame clones and leaves some out. The sample yields 150,000 to 200,000 clones, roughly 80% seen once. The CDR3 totals 14 residues. Trimming stripped 8 bases from V and 1 base from J, with 12 bases between. Germline V CDR1 and CDR2: SNHLY, FYNNEI. Input material: peripheral blood. The chain carries TRBV2 and TRBJ2-4; D may be TRBD2 (5 bases). The origin of this receptor is a man aged 55 to 69 with acute or convalescent COVID-19. CDR3 nucleotide sequence: TGTGCCAGCCGACTATCTTCCGCCAAAAACATTCAGTACTTC. Translation: CASRLSSAKNIQYF. Using reference TRBV2 and TRBJ2-4 for the parts outside the CDR3, the full variable domain is EPEVTQTPSHQVTQMGQEVILRCVPISNHLYFYWYRQILGQKVEFLVSFYNNEISEKSEIFDDQFSVERPDGSNFTLKIRSTKLEDSAMYFCASRLSSAKNIQYFGAGTRLSVL.